Presented here are 12 T cell receptor beta chains from one specimen sequenced in a study of T cells expressing NK-cell markers. TCRdb re-called the 5' RACE reads; one entry per CDR3 protein, DNA not given. Its clone listing holds 350,000 to 450,000 distinct CDR3 sequences. Sequenced: blood T cells: a sorted CD56 or NKG2C T cell subset, CD4+ or CD8+ T cells, or bulk PBMC T cells (not recorded which). The receptor set was obtained from a man between 18 and 69 years old in good health.

This chain connects TRBV6-5 to TRBJ2-7; TCRdb calls TRBD2, which cannot be checked without DNA. There are 18 residues in the CDR3. Germline-derived CDR1 and CDR2 are MNHEY and SVGAGI. CDR3 sequence: CASSYSFNPASGFYEQYF.

This chain uses TRBV9 with TRBJ1-1. Per the germline V gene, CDR1 is SGDLS and CDR2 is YYNGEE. This CDR3 is built from 14 residues. The CDR3 region is CASSVGLSNTEAFF.

The V gene is TRBV7-8, the J gene TRBJ1-1; TCRdb's D call of TRBD1 is untestable without DNA. CDR3 length: 12 amino acids. Germline CDR1 reads SGHVS; CDR2 reads FQNEAQ. CDR3 loop: CASSLVSPEAFF. The full variable domain, completed using reference TRBV7-8 and TRBJ1-1, is GAGVSQSPRYKVAKRGQDVALRCDPISGHVSLFWYQQALGQGPEFLTYFQNEAQLDKSGLPSDRFFAERPEGSVSTLKIQRTQQEDSAVYLCASSLVSPEAFFGQGTRLTVV.

The chain employs TRBV12-3 or TRBV12-4 and TRBJ1-5; TCRdb's D call of TRBD1 is untestable without DNA. This CDR3 region has 16 residues. The CDR3 here is CASSFQGPTSNQPQHF.

This chain joins TRBV6-5 and TRBJ2-5; lacking DNA, the TRBD2 call made by TCRdb goes unchecked. Per germline, CDR1 MNHEY and CDR2 SVGAGI. The CDR3 runs to 16 residues. CDR3 protein: CASSYRLLGSRETQYF.

V is TRBV20-1 and J is TRBJ2-1; TCRdb designates TRBD2, a call that cannot be tested without DNA. There are 18 residues in the CDR3. Germline CDR1 reads DFQATT; CDR2 reads SNEGSKA (reference sequence). CDR3 protein: CSASDNYRWDSSSNEQFF.

The gene calls are TRBV27 and TRBJ1-1. This CDR3 has 11 residues. Germline CDR1 and CDR2: MNHEY and SMNVEV (reference sequence). CDR3 in amino acids: CASSLSSEAFF.

This chain joins TRBV11-2 and TRBJ2-1; the D call from TCRdb, TRBD1, cannot be confirmed without DNA. CDR3 size: 16 residues. In germline, CDR1 is SGHAT, CDR2 FQNNGV. CDR3 in amino acids: CASSSSQGRMYNEQFF.

The J gene is TRBJ2-5, the V gene TRBV7-9; TCRdb's D gene call, TRBD1, goes unchecked for lack of DNA. The V gene's germline CDR1 is SEHNR and CDR2 FQNEAQ (reference sequence). The CDR3 has 16 amino acids. CDR3: CASSLGRTGRGETQYF.

The V gene is TRBV30, the J gene TRBJ1-6. Germline lookup yields CDR1 GTSNPN and CDR2 SVGIG (reference sequence). The CDR3 is 13 amino acids. The CDR3 reads CAWSEWRDSPLHF.

The chain couples TRBV6-1 to TRBJ1-3. CDR1 is MNHNS and CDR2 is SASEGT in the germline V gene. CDR3 length: 15 residues. This CDR3 is CASSEPRVSGNTIYF.

The J gene is TRBJ2-5, the V gene TRBV20-1; the D gene TCRdb calls, TRBD1, cannot be checked with no DNA. The germline V gene has CDR1 DFQATT and CDR2 SNEGSKA (reference sequence). The CDR3 has 13 residues. This CDR3 reads CSGWARLQETQYF.